The 14 T cell receptor beta chains listed next were all sequenced from one sample in a study of post-analysis software for immune sequencing data (dated by TCRdb to between 2014 and 2016). The research as a whole found: Significantly higher frequencies in patients than in controls were found for five or six TRBV segments, including TRBV5-6, TRBV5-1 and TRBV20-1.

The antigens these receptors bind are not known. The protocol used for the library was PCR. Data came from an Illumina HiSeq 2500. To reduce PCR and sequencing biases, unique molecular identifiers were built into the TCR beta cDNA libraries. The public reads were reprocessed in TCRdb via fastp at Q25 and MiXCR, keeping in-frame beta chains. Entries are consolidated by CDR3 protein sequence, retaining the most common genes and DNA. This sample gives fewer than 850,000 distinct CDR3 sequences in total; 30% of them show up just once. In total, the top ten clones hold 0.55% to 0.65% of the sample. The sequenced sample consisted of blood. These receptors came from a girl aged 10-17 years with multiple sclerosis.

This clonotype showed up just a few times. This sequence joins TRBV20-1 and TRBJ1-5; a possible D gene is TRBD1 (6 bases). Looked up from germline, CDR1 is DFQATT and CDR2 is SNEGSKA (reference sequence). Trimming removed 3 bases from V and 6 bases from J, with 18 bases in between. The CDR3 runs to 15 residues. CDR3 DNA: TGCAGTGCTAGCAACCCCAGCGGAGGGGGTCAGCCCCAGCATTTT. Residues: CSASNPSGGGQPQHF.

The chain joins TRBV27 to TRBJ1-5; D possibly corresponds to TRBD1 (6 bases). Germline assignment: CDR1 MNHEY and CDR2 SMNVEV (reference sequence). V lost 2 bases to trimming and J lost 0 bases, with 14 bases between them. There are 17 residues in the CDR3. The CDR3 DNA is TGTGCCAGCAGTTTAAGGGGGGCGGTGTATAGCAATCAGCCCCAGCATTTT. Its translation is CASSLRGAVYSNQPQHF.

In nucleotides, the CDR3 is TGCGCCAGCAGCCACAGACCGGGACAGGGTTCCGAGCAGTACTTC. Protein sequence: CASSHRPGQGSEQYF. The V call is TRBV5-1, the J call TRBJ2-7, with 9 bases fitting TRBD1. Trimming at V came to 4 bases and at J to 6 bases, leaving 11 bases not matched to a gene. The CDR3 extends over 15 amino acids. Germline CDR1 SGHRS, CDR2 YFSETQ.

The chain is built from TRBV5-1 and TRBJ2-5; no firm D call. This CDR3 spans 12 amino acids. Trimming stripped 4 bases from V and 4 bases from J, with 8 bases between. From germline, CDR1 is SGHRS and CDR2 YFSETQ. The CDR3 DNA reads as TGCGCCAGCAGCCACCCCCCAGAGACCCAGTACTTC. Its translation: CASSHPPETQYF.

In regard to this clonotype: A much larger clone sits a single nucleotide away, making a read error possible. This chain links TRBV4-3 with TRBJ2-3; TRBD2 is a possible D gene (6 bases). The CDR3 contains 17 residues. The germline V gene has CDR1 LGHNA and CDR2 YSLEER. Trimming left V 1 base short and J 5 bases short, with 19 bases between. CDR3 protein: CASSQGGGTWPGDTQYF. The CDR3 region has the DNA TGCGCCAGCAGCCAAGGGGGCGGGACTTGGCCAGGAGATACGCAGTATTTT.

The gene calls are TRBV7-6 and TRBJ2-3; TRBD2 matches 13 bases. Per the germline V gene, CDR1 is SGHVS and CDR2 is FNYEAQ. V shed 0 bases, J shed 8 bases, and the junction held 5 bases outside the gene matches. The CDR3 consists of 16 residues. In DNA, the CDR3 is TGTGCCAGCAGCTTAGCTGGGACTAGCGGGGCCTCTACGCAGTATTTT. This gives the protein CASSLAGTSGASTQYF.

This clonotype was detected only a few times. V usage is TRBV5-1 and J usage is TRBJ2-1, with a possible D match to TRBD2 (7 bases). From germline, CDR1 is SGHRS and CDR2 YFSETQ. The germline V and J ends were trimmed by 0 bases and 3 bases, with 10 bases remaining between them. CDR3 length: 15 residues. CDR3 amino acids: CASSLVGGDYNEQFF. CDR3 sequence (DNA): TGCGCCAGCAGCTTGGTAGGGGGGGACTACAATGAGCAGTTCTTC.

This clonotype was counted between two and nine times. At one end, the junction sequence differs from germline, possibly due to a read error. The gene calls are TRBV11-2 and TRBJ2-7; TRBD2 matches 8 bases. The germline V gene has CDR1 SGHAT and CDR2 FQNNGV. The length of the CDR3 is 15 residues. DNA for the CDR3: TGTCCCAGCAGCGGGGGCCGGGACCTAGGCTACGAGCAGTACTTC. Its protein product is CPSSGGRDLGYEQYF.

The gene calls are TRBV7-9 and TRBJ2-1, with D tentatively TRBD1 (6 bases). The CDR3 loop spans 14 amino acids. The V gene's germline CDR1 is SEHNR and CDR2 FQNEAQ (reference sequence). V was pared by 5 bases and J by 4 bases, with 12 bases between. The CDR3 protein is CASSPAQGYNEQFF. CDR3 nucleotide sequence: TGTGCCAGCAGCCCTGCGCAGGGGTACAATGAGCAGTTCTTC.

The chain uses TRBV27 and TRBJ1-1; a weak D match, TRBD1 (5 bases). V was pared by 8 bases and J by 10 bases, with 14 bases between. Germline V lookup: CDR1 MNHEY, CDR2 SMNVEV (reference sequence). The CDR3 totals 11 residues. The CDR3 reads CASEYGTVAFF. The CDR3 DNA reads as TGTGCCAGCGAATACGGGACCGTAGCTTTCTTT.

This clonotype was picked up one time. Relative to the germline gene, one junction end is altered; a read error may explain this. The chain joins TRBV2 to TRBJ2-5; no reliable D call. The CDR3 is 14 amino acids. Germline V gives CDR1 SNHLY, CDR2 FYNNEI. As DNA, the CDR3 is TGTGCCGGCAGTGGCACCGTCCCACAAGAGACCCAGTACTTC. Its translation: CAGSGTVPQETQYF.

The chain links TRBV20-1 to TRBJ2-3; D is unclear. CDR3 length equals 14 residues. Germline CDR1 DFQATT, CDR2 SNEGSKA (reference sequence). Trimming cost V 6 bases and J 1 base, with 14 bases left between them. The CDR3 sequence: CSAAELVGTDTQYF. CDR3 DNA sequence: TGCAGTGCCGCGGAACTGGTGGGCACAGATACGCAGTATTTT.

There are a few counts of this clonotype. The genes are TRBV10-3 and TRBJ1-2, with D unclear. In germline, CDR1 is ENHRY, CDR2 SYGVKD. V lost 2 bases to trimming and J lost 3 bases, with 7 bases between them. CDR3 length: 13 amino acids. CDR3 sequence reads: CAISEGLDYGYTF. The CDR3 nucleotides read TGTGCCATCAGTGAGGGGTTGGACTATGGCTACACCTTC.

This clonotype was picked up a small number of times. The V and J genes are TRBV25-1 and TRBJ2-7, with TRBD1 matching 10 bases. The J segment lost 4 bases and the V segment lost 4 bases, leaving 10 bases of the junction unmatched. CDR3 length: 16 amino acids. Germline CDR1 is MGHDK and CDR2 is SYGVNS. The chain's CDR3 is CASSVQPGQGTYEQYF. In DNA form, the CDR3 reads TGTGCCAGCAGTGTCCAACCGGGACAGGGGACTTACGAGCAGTACTTC.